The rows below give T cell receptor beta chains drawn from one sample of a study of response to subunit inactivated influenza vaccine. TCRdb itself ran the RT-PCR reads through MiXCR, one entry per CDR3 protein. The data show fewer than 250,000 distinct CDR3 sequences, around 14% seen once. The sample was CD8+ T cells sorted from PBMCs, taken roughly 5 days after vaccination. These receptors originate from a man aged 45-60 years who received an inactivated influenza vaccine. CDR3s include the opening cysteine and the closing phenylalanine or tryptophan.

j_call: TRBJ2-7; v_call: TRBV4-2; cdr3_aa: CASSQVGQGPESASLAYEQYF
j_call: TRBJ1-5; v_call: TRBV4-1; cdr3_aa: CASSQVSGFQPQHF
j_call: TRBJ1-2; v_call: TRBV19; cdr3_aa: CASSIGGTGNYGYTF
j_call: TRBJ2-7; v_call: TRBV6-1; cdr3_aa: CASSLLATGAYEQYF
j_call: TRBJ2-3; v_call: TRBV2; cdr3_aa: CASSELASDTQYF
j_call: TRBJ2-5; v_call: TRBV3-1; cdr3_aa: CASSQVISGVPVSLSLQETQYF
j_call: TRBJ2-7; v_call: TRBV12-3/TRBV12-4; cdr3_aa: CASRGPGGGGAYEQYF
j_call: TRBJ2-7; v_call: TRBV12-3/TRBV12-4; cdr3_aa: CASSPTSGGVYEQYF
j_call: TRBJ2-7; v_call: TRBV14; cdr3_aa: CASSPYRTHYEQYF
j_call: TRBJ2-1; v_call: TRBV4-2; cdr3_aa: CASSQERTGVYNEQFF
j_call: TRBJ2-5; v_call: TRBV25-1; cdr3_aa: CASSDSTQYF
j_call: TRBJ1-2; v_call: TRBV20-1; cdr3_aa: CSARDKRRGNYGYTF
j_call: TRBJ1-1; v_call: TRBV5-1; cdr3_aa: CASSAGQLNTEAFF
j_call: TRBJ1-2; v_call: TRBV4-3; cdr3_aa: CASSQAPWGQGSGGYTF
j_call: TRBJ1-1; v_call: TRBV6-2/TRBV6-3; cdr3_aa: CASSYQGRDTEAFF
j_call: TRBJ2-6; v_call: TRBV21-1; cdr3_aa: CASRKWGVLTF
j_call: TRBJ2-1; v_call: TRBV9; cdr3_aa: CASSLPGLAEPTTHNEQFF
j_call: TRBJ1-2; v_call: TRBV4-1; cdr3_aa: CASSQDPGYPNYGYTF
j_call: TRBJ2-1; v_call: TRBV25-1; cdr3_aa: CASSDTGIVEQFF
j_call: TRBJ2-1; v_call: TRBV5-1; cdr3_aa: CASSSTGGSFF
j_call: TRBJ2-5; v_call: TRBV3-1; cdr3_aa: CASSQDLLAGGEETQYF
j_call: TRBJ2-5; v_call: TRBV20-1; cdr3_aa: CSARGDLAGEWKETQYF
j_call: TRBJ2-7; v_call: TRBV27; cdr3_aa: CASSLIGHDRPYEQYF
j_call: TRBJ1-2; v_call: TRBV7-9; cdr3_aa: CASERNYGYTF
j_call: TRBJ2-1; v_call: TRBV20-1; cdr3_aa: CSDGRANEQFF
j_call: TRBJ2-3; v_call: TRBV5-1; cdr3_aa: CASSEYTDTQYF
j_call: TRBJ2-1; v_call: TRBV4-3; cdr3_aa: CASSQVRGEGPYNEQFF
j_call: TRBJ2-1; v_call: TRBV7-9; cdr3_aa: CASSLGSGLQFF
j_call: TRBJ2-5; v_call: TRBV7-2; cdr3_aa: CASSTGLARSRETQYF
j_call: TRBJ1-1; v_call: TRBV11-3; cdr3_aa: CASSESGDGRTEAFF
j_call: TRBJ2-7; v_call: TRBV29-1; cdr3_aa: CSVEVGGPYEQYF
j_call: TRBJ2-1; v_call: TRBV20-1; cdr3_aa: CSASGSGRAINEQFF
j_call: TRBJ2-3; v_call: TRBV5-5; cdr3_aa: CASSLQRGGADTQYF
j_call: TRBJ2-7; v_call: TRBV6-2/TRBV6-3; cdr3_aa: CASSYSGTGSEQYF
j_call: TRBJ1-2; v_call: TRBV7-9; cdr3_aa: CASSLGTGAYLYGYTF
j_call: TRBJ2-1; v_call: TRBV7-9; cdr3_aa: CASSPASGLGEQFF
j_call: TRBJ2-1; v_call: TRBV6-1; cdr3_aa: CASSSRDRTMDEQFF
j_call: TRBJ2-1; v_call: TRBV7-9; cdr3_aa: CASSTTGSYNEQFF